This is a list of T cell receptor beta chains from one sample in a study of cytomegalovirus exposure and HLA in healthy donors. Here immunoSEQ multiplex PCR was the method, and the copy in TCRdb shows in-frame clones only, minus some. Of some 150,000 clones detected, around nine tenths appear once; the ten largest clones hold more than 0.7%. Sequenced: PBMCs. These receptors were collected from a woman in her twenties or thirties in good health and CMV-seronegative. Each CDR3 is given with its conserved first and last residue.

V gene,J gene,CDR3 protein
TRBV2,TRBJ1-2,CASSDPGQGSRGYTF
TRBV5-1,TRBJ2-2,CASSFPGRLANTGELFF
TRBV28,TRBJ2-1,CASSHSGTGDNEQFF
TRBV6-1,TRBJ1-4,CASSEVTQSEKLFF
TRBV2,TRBJ2-3,CASSLLAATDTQYF
TRBV7-3,TRBJ2-2,CASSQRWASGATGELFF
TRBV2,TRBJ2-5,CASRGGGGGTQYF
TRBV6-5,TRBJ2-2,CASTSGVTGELFF
TRBV6-1,TRBJ2-2,CASRTRGDTGELFF
TRBV2,TRBJ2-5,CASSAGTTQETQYF
TRBV6-1,TRBJ2-5,CASSLAGQGETQYF
TRBV27,TRBJ2-1,CASRTEGTYNEQFF
TRBV21-1,TRBJ2-5,CASSKRRGGTHQETQYF
TRBV4-3,TRBJ2-7,CASSQGGLAGAFGEQYF
TRBV7-9,TRBJ1-6,CASSLRDSPLHF
TRBV27,TRBJ1-1,CASSLRQGNTEAFF
TRBV10-3,-,CAISGQSGARHYEQYF
TRBV2,TRBJ2-7,CASSRQGLPYEQYF
TRBV13,TRBJ1-2,CASSHRGNYGYTF
TRBV9,TRBJ2-1,CASSPRDRGINEQFF
TRBV7-9,TRBJ1-2,CASSSVTRDIFPGYTF
TRBV4-2,TRBJ1-5,CASSQEQASNQPQHF
TRBV7-8,TRBJ1-2,CASSLLGGSNYGYTF
TRBV4-2,TRBJ2-2,CASSQGPTSGLTGELFF
TRBV7-9,TRBJ2-2,CASSLGLDSPAGELFF
TRBV4-3,TRBJ2-1,CASSQDSSGGHNEQFF
TRBV30,TRBJ1-2,CAWSKPYGYTF
TRBV18,TRBJ1-4,CASSPAGRQAGEKLFF
TRBV5-1,TRBJ1-2,CASSPRGGERNYGYTF
TRBV7-2,TRBJ1-5,CASSLGADHSQPQHF
TRBV28,TRBJ2-2,CASTSPWGGPGELFF
TRBV4-1,TRBJ2-7,CASSQFLGSSYEQYF
TRBV14,TRBJ2-2,CASSLAISGINTGELFF
TRBV5-1,TRBJ2-2,CASSLVPGGFGGELFF
TRBV30,TRBJ2-1,CAGSHGQGNEQFF
TRBV6-1,TRBJ2-5,CASSVGGGGWGETQYF
TRBV6-6,TRBJ1-1,CASSPGTLNTEAFF